This T cell receptor beta chain appears in the sequencing data of a study of cytomegalovirus exposure and HLA in healthy donors. About the research overall: Out of 150 million to 200 million T cells, an earlier analysis found some 110 million unique TCR beta sequences in total.

The PCR employed 60 Vbeta primers together with 13 Jbeta primers. Profiled with immunoSEQ multiplex PCR; TCRdb holds only in-frame clones, not every one. The sample yields about 51,000 clones, around 80% seen once. All the people who gave samples were healthy bone marrow donors. In the case of this clone: The antigen remains undetermined.

General study findings and limits: Accurate HLA-A and HLA-B prediction from TCR beta sequences was reported for most subjects.

The sample consisted of PBMCs. This clonotype was obtained from a boy under 18 in good health and CMV-seropositive.

Here the CDR3 reads CASSQELQLTGELFF. In DNA form, the CDR3 reads TGCGCCAGCAGCCAAGAGCTTCAGTTAACCGGGGAGCTGTTTTTT. The genes are TRBV4-1 and TRBJ2-2; no definite D call. In germline, CDR1 is MGHRA, CDR2 YSYEKL. The CDR3 totals 15 residues. Trimming removed 0 bases from V and 5 bases from J, with 10 bases in between.